The 9 T cell receptor beta chains below were found in one sample sequenced in a study of identical twins. MiXCR, applied by TCRdb to the 5' RACE reads, yields one record per CDR3 protein. The table lists 1.5 million to 2 million distinct CDR3 sequences, more than 30% of them singletons, with under 0.35% in the top ten. The sample taken for sequencing was cord blood. These receptors were obtained from a newborn girl in good health.

This chain links TRBV14 with TRBJ2-1, with 14 bases matching TRBD2. The CDR3 runs to 14 residues. Germline V gene lookup returns CDR1 SGHDN and CDR2 FVKESK. V lost 4 bases and J lost 12; bases outside the gene matches: 5. The CDR3, as DNA: TGTGCCAGCAGCCGGACTAGCGGGAGGTTGGGGCAGTTCTTC. Protein product: CASSRTSGRLGQFF.

The chain couples TRBV28 to TRBJ2-3; TRBD2 matches at 9 bases. There are 17 residues in the CDR3. The germline gives CDR1 MDHEN, CDR2 SYDVKM. V gave up 1 base and J gave up 6 bases; unmatched junction bases: 11. The CDR3 loop is CASSLLAAAGGGDTQYF. The CDR3 DNA is TGTGCCAGCAGTTTATTGGCCGCGGCGGGAGGGGGGGATACGCAGTATTTT.

The genes are TRBV15 and TRBJ2-7; a possible D gene is TRBD2 (6 bases). The germline V and J ends were trimmed by 6 bases and 10 bases, with 16 bases remaining between them. This CDR3 comprises 12 residues. Germline CDR1 and CDR2: LNHNV and YYDKDF (reference sequence). The CDR3 DNA sequence: TGTGCCACCAGTTCCGGGGGTATAGACCAGTACTTC. It encodes CATSSGGIDQYF.

The gene calls are TRBV24-1 and TRBJ1-2; D is unresolved. The V gene's germline CDR1 is KGHDR and CDR2 SFDVKD. Trimming took 2 bases from V and 5 from J, leaving 8 bases between them. The CDR3 has 13 amino acids. CDR3 bases: TGTGCCACCAGTGATTATGGGGAGTATGGCTACACCTTC. Amino acids: CATSDYGEYGYTF.

The V call is TRBV6-1, the J call TRBJ2-1; 10 bases agree with TRBD1. The length of the CDR3 is 15 residues. The germline CDR1 and CDR2 sequences are MNHNS and SASEGT. V shed 10 bases and J 4 bases; nucleotides not matched to a gene: 10. The CDR3 DNA reads TGTGCCATCACACTGACAGGGGGCCCTTACAATGAGCAGTTCTTC. The encoded protein is CAITLTGGPYNEQFF.

This clonotype has just a few counts. The CDR3 DNA reads TGTGCCAGCAGGGAGTACGTCAGTGAGCAGTTCTTC. Its translation is CASREYVSEQFF. The rearrangement uses TRBV2 and TRBJ2-1; D ambiguous. The CDR3 spans 12 residues. Germline values: CDR1 SNHLY, CDR2 FYNNEI. V was clipped by 6 bases and J by 9 bases, with 12 bases between them. Together with reference TRBV2 and TRBJ2-1, the CDR3 gives the full variable domain: EPEVTQTPSHQVTQMGQEVILRCVPISNHLYFYWYRQILGQKVEFLVSFYNNEISEKSEIFDDQFSVERPDGSNFTLKIRSTKLEDSAMYFCASREYVSEQFFGPGTRLTVL.

This chain uses TRBV6-6 with TRBJ2-1; possibly TRBD1 for D (5 bases). Per the germline V gene, CDR1 is MNHNY and CDR2 is SVGAGI (reference sequence). There are 13 residues in the CDR3. Trimming removed 7 bases at V and 6 bases at J, with 13 bases between. The CDR3 here is CASKDTGANEQFF. CDR3 nucleotides: TGTGCCAGCAAGGACACGGGCGCCAATGAGCAGTTCTTC.

The V gene is TRBV3-1, the J gene TRBJ1-3; D perhaps matches TRBD1 (5 bases). This CDR3 comprises 13 residues. The germline V gene has CDR1 LGHDT and CDR2 YNNKEL (reference sequence). Deletions cut 4 bases from V and 3 bases from J, with 7 bases between. The CDR3 region is CASSRDGGNTIYF. The CDR3 DNA follows: TGTGCCAGCAGCCGGGACGGTGGAAACACCATATATTTT. Filled out from reference TRBV3-1 and TRBJ1-3, the complete variable domain reads DTAVSQTPKYLVTQMGNDKSIKCEQNLGHDTMYWYKQDSKKFLKIMFSYNNKELIINETVPNRFSPKSPDKAHLNLHINSLELGDSAVYFCASSRDGGNTIYFGEGSWLTVV.

In regard to this clonotype: A junction end diverges from the germline sequence, so it may reflect a read error. The chain links TRBV13 to TRBJ1-2; 7 nucleotides match TRBD1. This CDR3 comprises 14 residues. Per germline, CDR1 PRHDT and CDR2 FYEKMQ (reference sequence). The CDR3 loop reads CAGSLDRVGYGYTF. The CDR3 DNA reads as TGTGCCGGCAGCTTAGACAGGGTAGGGTATGGCTACACCTTC.